These T cell receptor beta chains were read from a single sample in a study of blood T cells in healthy people across ages. MiXCR was run by TCRdb on the 5' RACE reads, yielding one entry per CDR3 protein. The table has about 780,000 distinct CDR3 sequences, 46% seen once. The sample taken for sequencing was blood. Receptor source: a man older than 75 in good health. The CDR3 runs from the conserved cysteine through the conserved F or W. Each record gives: clone size, J gene, CDR3 length, V gene, CDR3 protein. Where a row states a size, it is once, few, many or the class of an expanded clone; other rows omit it.

many TRBJ2-3 13 TRBV29-1 CSGGALGTDTQYF
NA TRBJ2-7 16 TRBV9 CASSVGAGRDSYEQYF
few TRBJ2-5 15 TRBV7-2 CASSSSSGIQETQYF
few TRBJ2-5 17 TRBV12-3/TRBV12-4 CASSLGLAGGSGETQYF
NA TRBJ2-3 15 TRBV4-3 CASSQDLAGEDTQYF
few TRBJ2-1 13 TRBV6-1 CASSEAGRTREFF
many TRBJ2-7 16 TRBV5-1 CASSLNTGTDLYEQYF
NA TRBJ1-1 13 TRBV10-3 CAISESRQDEAFF
NA TRBJ1-3 16 TRBV14 CAGSQVGAGLGNTIYF
few TRBJ2-3 14 TRBV7-3 CASSLTSRTDTQYF
NA TRBJ1-5 18 TRBV15 CATSRDLVTRPRNQPQHF
few TRBJ1-2 14 TRBV12-3/TRBV12-4 CASSLGRRDYGYTF
NA TRBJ2-1 14 TRBV24-1 CATSDFDRRQAQFF
NA NA 16 TRBV12-3/TRBV12-4 CASSSPFGRGDETQYF
NA TRBJ2-1 13 TRBV20-1 CSARDRLAGGRFF
few TRBJ2-7 12 TRBV30 CAWTRGRLEQYF
NA TRBJ2-6 20 TRBV10-3 CAISGLAGFDSSSGANVLTF
NA NA 19 TRBV18 CASSLAPGQGAVGKNIQYF
NA TRBJ2-5 14 TRBV20-1 CSAGQGIRGETQYF
few TRBJ1-2 15 TRBV25-1 CASSDNKGAYYGYTF
few TRBJ1-2 15 TRBV27 CASSGNRARSYGYTF
once TRBJ1-5 15 TRBV20-1 CSARPIRGLDQPQHF
NA TRBJ2-7 13 TRBV20-1 CRASGEGPYEQYF
NA TRBJ2-7 14 TRBV12-3/TRBV12-4 CASSVRDRSHEQYF
few TRBJ2-1 13 TRBV12-3/TRBV12-4 CASSAGLHREQFF
NA TRBJ2-7 16 TRBV7-9 CASSPPGAGTAYEQYF
NA TRBJ2-7 12 TRBV11-3 CASGTISYEQYF
NA TRBJ1-5 16 TRBV28 CASSPQQGAGNQPQHF
NA TRBJ2-1 17 TRBV24-1 CATSDFSTSGSHNEQFF
NA TRBJ1-2 13 TRBV19 CASSIDTNYGYTF
NA TRBJ2-7 17 TRBV27 CASREGAGQGFSYEQYF
once TRBJ1-5 11 TRBV10-3 CAISDGSGKHF
NA TRBJ1-6 13 TRBV18 CASSPKADSPLHF
NA TRBJ2-5 16 TRBV28 CASSLLDRGLQETQYF
few TRBJ2-1 15 TRBV5-1 CASSPAYRAPNEQFF
NA TRBJ2-3 15 TRBV11-2 CASSLVGGRSDTQYF
NA TRBJ2-7 14 TRBV5-1 CASSFELSTYEQYF
few TRBJ2-7 13 TRBV6-2/TRBV6-3 CASTDSQAYEQYF
NA TRBJ1-5 13 TRBV20-1 CSARAEADQPQHF
NA TRBJ1-5 15 TRBV5-6 CASSFFGRSNQPQHF
NA TRBJ2-7 11 TRBV12-3/TRBV12-4 CASSPGCEQYF
few TRBJ2-7 16 TRBV7-2 CASRPPGLALGYEQYF
NA TRBJ2-7 15 TRBV11-1 CASSSGLAYGDEQYF
many TRBJ2-5 14 TRBV20-1 CSAVVLAGAEAQYF
few NA 14 TRBV7-2 CASSLGAGVNEQYF
NA TRBJ2-7 15 TRBV27 CASSSAGSGDYEQYF
few TRBJ1-4 15 TRBV4-1 CASSLPGATNEKLFF
NA TRBJ2-1 15 TRBV9 CASSYGASGTNEQFF
NA TRBJ2-5 16 TRBV4-3 CASSQDEGTGAETQYF
NA TRBJ1-2 17 TRBV6-5 CASSSRSGTADNYGYTF
few TRBJ2-1 16 TRBV20-1 CSARGEGPSSYNEQFF